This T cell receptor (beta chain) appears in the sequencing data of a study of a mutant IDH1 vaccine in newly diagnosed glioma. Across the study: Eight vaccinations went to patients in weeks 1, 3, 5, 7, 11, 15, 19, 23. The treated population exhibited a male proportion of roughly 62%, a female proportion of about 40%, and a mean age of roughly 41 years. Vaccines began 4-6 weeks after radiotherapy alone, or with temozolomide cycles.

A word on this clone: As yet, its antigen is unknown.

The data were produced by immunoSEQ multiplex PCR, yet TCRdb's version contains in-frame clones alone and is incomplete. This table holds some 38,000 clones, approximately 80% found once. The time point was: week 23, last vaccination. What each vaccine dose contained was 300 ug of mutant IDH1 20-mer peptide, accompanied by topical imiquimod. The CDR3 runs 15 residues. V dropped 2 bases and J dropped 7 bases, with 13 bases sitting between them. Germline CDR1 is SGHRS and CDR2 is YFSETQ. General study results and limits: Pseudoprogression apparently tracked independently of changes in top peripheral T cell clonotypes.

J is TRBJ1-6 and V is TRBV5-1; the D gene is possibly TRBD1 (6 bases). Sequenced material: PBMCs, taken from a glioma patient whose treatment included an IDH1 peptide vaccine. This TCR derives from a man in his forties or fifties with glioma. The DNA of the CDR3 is TGCGCCAGCAGCTTCTTCAGGGGTGAGAATTCACCCCTCCACTTT. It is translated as CASSFFRGENSPLHF. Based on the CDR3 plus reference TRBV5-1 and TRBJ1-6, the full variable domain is KAGVTQTPRYLIKTRGQQVTLSCSPISGHRSVSWYQQTPGQGLQFLFEYFSETQRNKGNFPGRFSGRQFSNSRSEMNVSTLELGDSALYLCASSFFRGENSPLHFGNGTRLTVT.